The present entry profiles one TCR beta chain with its context. The sample comes from a study of control samples from healthy donors and cancer patients. The assay was immunoSEQ multiplex PCR, and TCRdb's table has in-frame clones only and misses some. The table lists 35,000 to 45,000 clones, over 80% of them singletons. Input material: blood. The sequence derives from a man aged 55 to 70 in good health.

The CDR3 nucleotides read TGTGCCAGCAGCGCTTCGCCCGGAACTAATGAAAAACTGTTTTTT. Its protein is CASSASPGTNEKLFF. The chain has TRBV9 and TRBJ1-4, with D unclear. CDR1 is SGDLS and CDR2 is YYNGEE in the germline V gene. This CDR3 spans 15 amino acids. Trimming cost V 3 bases and J 1 base, with 10 bases left between them. Full variable domain (outside the CDR3, taken from reference TRBV9 and TRBJ1-4): DSGVTQTPKHLITATGQRVTLRCSPRSGDLSVYWYQQSLDQGLQFLIQYYNGEERAKGNILERFSAQQFPDLHSELNLSSLELGDSALYFCASSASPGTNEKLFFGSGTQLSVL.